The subject of this entry is one T cell receptor (beta chain). The antigen is undetermined. The sample originates from a study of cytomegalovirus exposure and HLA in healthy donors. Findings of the study overall: A few V segments could not be told apart, such as TRBV6-2 and TRBV6-3, and were left out. A prior analysis recorded that most TCR beta V segments were productive about 90% or about 30% of the time. Researchers reported in a later analysis that a missense DCLRE1C variant was tied to TCR beta V- and J-gene trimming.

Trimming took 6 bases from V and 3 from J, leaving 15 bases between them. CDR1 is LGHNT and CDR2 is FRNRAP in the germline V gene. The CDR3 is 14 amino acids. 60 Vbeta and 13 Jbeta primers were used in PCR. Assay: immunoSEQ multiplex PCR; the TCRdb copy retains only in-frame clones and omits some. Of 200,000 to 250,000 clones listed, more than 75% were seen once; the top ten hold 1.3%. The clonotype originates from a human donor in good health. V and J are TRBV12-5 and TRBJ2-7; TRBD1 is a possible D gene (6 bases). Sequencing used PBMCs. CDR3 loop: CASGPETGRYEQYF. The CDR3 DNA reads TGTGCTAGTGGACCCGAGACAGGACGCTACGAGCAGTACTTC.